A single sample is the source of the 20 T cell receptor beta chains below, sequenced in a study of technical replicates of blood from a few donors. Using immunoSEQ multiplex PCR, the repertoire was profiled, and TCRdb retains in-frame clones only, with some absent. The sample has approximately 89,000 clones; about 94% are singletons. Sequences were obtained from T cells isolated from PBMCs. The receptors originated from a human donor in good health.

V and J are TRBV5-1 and TRBJ2-1, with 9 bases that match TRBD2. The CDR3 has 13 amino acids. Germline V gene sequence: CDR1 SGHRS, CDR2 YFSETQ. Trimming at V came to 4 bases and at J to 7 bases, leaving 3 bases not matched to a gene. The CDR3 sequence: CASSPLAGNEQFF. The CDR3, as DNA: TGCGCCAGCAGCCCCCTAGCGGGAAATGAGCAGTTCTTC. The full variable domain, in which reference TRBV5-1 and TRBJ2-1 provide the parts outside the CDR3, is KAGVTQTPRYLIKTRGQQVTLSCSPISGHRSVSWYQQTPGQGLQFLFEYFSETQRNKGNFPGRFSGRQFSNSRSEMNVSTLELGDSALYLCASSPLAGNEQFFGPGTRLTVL.

The gene calls are TRBV29-1 and TRBJ2-7, with 13 positions matching TRBD2. V gave up 6 bases and J gave up 4 bases; unmatched junction bases: 9. This CDR3 spans 15 amino acids. The germline gives CDR1 SQVTM, CDR2 ANQGSEA. The CDR3 is CSVDGLAGAGYEQYF. DNA of the CDR3: TGCAGCGTGGACGGACTAGCGGGAGCGGGATACGAGCAGTACTTC.

The chain employs TRBV19 and TRBJ1-6; D perhaps matches TRBD1 (5 bases). The ends were cut back, 5 bases at V and 12 bases at J, with 11 bases in the middle. The germline V gene has CDR1 LNHDA and CDR2 SQIVND (reference sequence). This CDR3 has 12 amino acids. Written as DNA, the CDR3 is TGTGCCAGTAGTGAGGACATGGTACCCCTCCACTTT. Protein sequence: CASSEDMVPLHF.

The V gene is TRBV12-5, the J gene TRBJ2-3; TRBD2 aligns across 8 bases. The J segment lost 6 bases and the V segment lost 3 bases, leaving 8 bases of the junction unmatched. Germline CDR1 reads LGHNT; CDR2 reads FRNRAP. The CDR3 has 15 amino acids. CDR3: CASGLSGTSPDTQYF. The CDR3 DNA reads TGTGCTAGTGGTTTATCCGGGACTAGTCCGGATACGCAGTATTTT.

The V and J genes are TRBV19 and TRBJ1-5, with a weak D call TRBD1 (5 bases). The germline V gene has CDR1 LNHDA and CDR2 SQIVND (reference sequence). Trimming cost V 3 bases and J 1 base, with 19 bases left between them. This CDR3 spans 18 amino acids. The CDR3 sequence: CASSIFPDSVSSNQPQHF. CDR3 DNA sequence: TGTGCCAGTAGTATTTTCCCTGACAGCGTATCAAGCAATCAGCCCCAGCATTTT.

V gene TRBV7-8 combines with J gene TRBJ2-7; 9 bases fit TRBD2. CDR1 is SGHVS, CDR2 FQNEAQ, per germline. This CDR3 has 16 amino acids. V dropped 7 bases and J dropped 4; count of bases not matched to a gene: 14. The CDR3 region is CASNPRSSGSQYEQYF. The CDR3 nucleotides are TGTGCCAGCAACCCCAGAAGTAGCGGGAGTCAGTACGAGCAGTACTTC. Filled out from reference TRBV7-8 and TRBJ2-7, the complete variable domain reads GAGVSQSPRYKVAKRGQDVALRCDPISGHVSLFWYQQALGQGPEFLTYFQNEAQLDKSGLPSDRFFAERPEGSVSTLKIQRTQQEDSAVYLCASNPRSSGSQYEQYFGPGTRLTVT.

This chain uses TRBV7-9 with TRBJ2-7; D gene ambiguous. V was cut by 2 bases and J by 0 bases, with 8 bases left in between. This CDR3 comprises 14 residues. Germline loops: CDR1 SEHNR, CDR2 FQNEAQ (reference sequence). CDR3 sequence: CASSLLGSSYEQYF. As DNA, the CDR3 is TGTGCCAGCAGCTTACTGGGCAGCTCCTACGAGCAGTACTTC.

The genes are TRBV5-1 and TRBJ2-1, with TRBD1 matching over 8 bases. The CDR3 runs to 13 residues. Germline V CDR1 and CDR2: SGHRS, YFSETQ. V dropped 3 bases and J dropped 10; count of bases not matched to a gene: 6. The CDR3 region has the DNA TGCGCCAGCAGCTCCGGGGACAGGAACGAGCAGTTCTTC. Its translation: CASSSGDRNEQFF.

The chain links TRBV7-2 to TRBJ2-2, with D tentatively TRBD1 (6 bases). This CDR3 contains 15 residues. CDR1 and CDR2 from the germline V gene are SGHTA and FQGNSA. Trimming stripped 1 base from V and 1 base from J, with 7 bases between. CDR3 residues: CASSLDRVNTGELFF. CDR3 sequence (DNA): TGTGCCAGCAGCTTAGACAGGGTGAACACCGGGGAGCTGTTTTTT.

The J gene is TRBJ2-7, the V gene TRBV29-1; tentative D call: TRBD2 (5 bases). Germline V gene data show CDR1 as SQVTM and CDR2 as ANQGSEA. Between the trimmed V and J ends, which lost 4 bases and 0 bases, there was a span of 7 bases. The CDR3 is 12 amino acids. The CDR3 DNA follows: TGCAGCGTTGGACGGGACTCCTACGAGCAGTACTTC. The encoded protein is CSVGRDSYEQYF.

As for this clone: At one end, the junction sequence differs from germline, possibly due to a read error. The chain recombines TRBV2 with TRBJ2-2; D might be TRBD2 (5 bases). The CDR3 covers 16 residues. Germline CDR1 reads SNHLY; CDR2 reads FYNNEI. Written as DNA, the CDR3 is TGTGCCAGCAGTTGGACTCTCTCGAGGAACGCCGGGGAGCTGTTTTTT. As protein: CASSWTLSRNAGELFF.

Points on this clone: Compared with germline, one end of the junction differs, possibly owing to a read error. This chain uses TRBV2 with TRBJ2-7; 11 positions agree with TRBD2. This CDR3 contains 11 residues. Germline V gives CDR1 SNHLY, CDR2 FYNNEI. The CDR3 DNA follows: TGTGCCAGCAGTACTAGCGGGAGTAGGGACTTC. This sequence encodes CASSTSGSRDF.

The rearrangement uses TRBV29-1 and TRBJ2-5, with 8 bases identical to TRBD1. The CDR3 spans 14 residues. Germline-derived CDR1 and CDR2 are SQVTM and ANQGSEA. V trimming: 4 bases; J trimming: 6 bases; junction bases outside the gene matches: 10. The CDR3 coding sequence is TGCAGCGTTGTGGACAGGGTTGGTTCTAAGACCCAGTACTTC. Protein: CSVVDRVGSKTQYF.

The chain uses TRBV30 and TRBJ1-2; D not resolved. V dropped 2 bases and J dropped 7 bases, with 14 bases sitting between them. This CDR3 is 13 amino acids long. Germline V CDR1 and CDR2: GTSNPN, SVGIG (reference sequence). The CDR3 loop is CAWSYPYLAGYTF. CDR3 nucleotide sequence: TGTGCCTGGAGTTACCCCTATTTAGCTGGCTACACCTTC.

This clone was counted once. CDR3 bases: TGTGCCAGCTCACCACCGGGACAGGACACTGAAGCTTTCTTT. This sequence encodes CASSPPGQDTEAFF. The chain is built from TRBV18 and TRBJ1-1; 8 bases map to TRBD1. Trimming at V came to 0 bases and at J to 3 bases, leaving 0 bases not matched to a gene. Germline CDR1 and CDR2: KGHSH and LQKENI. CDR3 length equals 14 residues. Variable domain in full (rest from reference TRBV18 and TRBJ1-1): NAGVMQNPRHLVRRRGQEARLRCSPMKGHSHVYWYRQLPEEGLKFMVYLQKENIIDESGMPKERFSAEFPKEGPSILRIQQVVRGDSAAYFCASSPPGQDTEAFFGQGTRLTVV.

The chain has TRBV19 and TRBJ2-7; 12 bases align to TRBD1. After removal of 1 base from V and 6 bases from J, the junction contained 7 bases not matched to a gene. Germline V gene sequence: CDR1 LNHDA, CDR2 SQIVND (reference sequence). The CDR3 runs 16 residues. CDR3 region: CASSIGAGQGAGEQYF. CDR3 sequence (DNA): TGTGCCAGTAGTATAGGAGCGGGACAGGGGGCAGGCGAGCAGTACTTC.

The chain employs TRBV7-2 and TRBJ2-1, with 13 bases fitting TRBD2. Trimming at V came to 5 bases and at J to 6 bases, leaving 7 bases not matched to a gene. The CDR3 extends over 16 amino acids. Germline-derived CDR1 and CDR2 are SGHTA and FQGNSA. This chain's CDR3 is CASSRGTSGTRNEQFF. The CDR3 nucleotides read TGTGCCAGCAGCCGGGGGACTAGCGGGACCCGCAATGAGCAGTTCTTC.

V gene TRBV29-1 combines with J gene TRBJ2-2; D possibly corresponds to TRBD1 (5 bases). Deletions cut 4 bases from V and 5 bases from J, with 20 bases between. This CDR3 is built from 16 residues. CDR1 is SQVTM and CDR2 is ANQGSEA in the germline V gene. The CDR3 loop reads CSVGADELDTTGELFF. The CDR3 nucleotides are TGCAGCGTTGGGGCAGACGAGTTGGACACGACCGGGGAGCTGTTTTTT.

This rearrangement joins TRBV6-6 to TRBJ2-7, with TRBD2 matching over 10 bases. Trimming at V came to 5 bases and at J to 4 bases, leaving 11 bases not matched to a gene. The CDR3 is 16 residues long. Per germline, CDR1 MNHNY and CDR2 SVGAGI (reference sequence). The CDR3 region is CASSARTSGIVYEQYF. The CDR3 DNA sequence: TGTGCCAGCAGTGCCCGGACTAGCGGAATTGTGTACGAGCAGTACTTC.

This clone was recorded only once. CDR3 bases: TGTGCCAGCAGTTACGGGGTCGCCAACACTGAAGCTTTCTTT. This translates into CASSYGVANTEAFF. The chain is built from TRBV27 and TRBJ1-1, with unresolved D. CDR3 length: 14 amino acids. Germline V gene data show CDR1 as MNHEY and CDR2 as SMNVEV (reference sequence). With 4 bases removed from V and 2 bases from J, the gap between germline ends came to 11 bases.